This is a list of T cell receptor beta chains from one sample in a study of OX40 agonist ivuxolimab in advanced cancers. Produced via immunoSEQ multiplex PCR; TCRdb's table is partial and in-frame only. This sample has about 60,000 clones, with around four fifths found just once. The sample consisted of CD4+ or CD8+ T cells sorted from blood, taken in a trial of the OX40 agonist ivuxolimab. These receptors all stem from an adult with an advanced solid tumor such as melanoma, head and neck, liver or kidney cancer. Each CDR3 is given with its conserved first and last residue. Each record gives: D gene, V gene, J gene, clone size, CDR3 protein. The D gene is left open where the match is weak. Clone size, where shown, is once, few, many, or a class for clones that have expanded.

d_gene: TRBD2; v_gene: TRBV19; j_gene: TRBJ2-1; abundance: -; CDR3aa: CASSIAGTRLFF
d_gene: TRBD1; v_gene: TRBV2; j_gene: TRBJ1-5; abundance: -; CDR3aa: CASSEKAVSGQGQHF
d_gene: TRBD1; v_gene: TRBV5-6; j_gene: TRBJ2-7; abundance: -; CDR3aa: CASSLPRDRMTYEQYF
d_gene: -; v_gene: TRBV5-1; j_gene: TRBJ2-7; abundance: -; CDR3aa: CASSLATARGTYEQYF
d_gene: -; v_gene: TRBV10-2; j_gene: TRBJ2-3; abundance: -; CDR3aa: CASTEGGTSTDTQYF
d_gene: -; v_gene: TRBV5-1; j_gene: TRBJ2-7; abundance: -; CDR3aa: CASSLDRVVGYEQYF
d_gene: TRBD2; v_gene: TRBV10-3; j_gene: TRBJ2-7; abundance: -; CDR3aa: CAISESTGLAAYEQYF
d_gene: TRBD1; v_gene: TRBV5-4; j_gene: TRBJ1-2; abundance: few; CDR3aa: CASSLVGTGVGYTF
d_gene: -; v_gene: TRBV4-1; j_gene: TRBJ1-5; abundance: -; CDR3aa: CASSQANSYSNQPQHF
d_gene: -; v_gene: TRBV4-1; j_gene: TRBJ2-7; abundance: -; CDR3aa: CASSEALAREQYF
d_gene: TRBD2; v_gene: TRBV6-5; j_gene: TRBJ2-5; abundance: -; CDR3aa: CASWAGEETQYF
d_gene: -; v_gene: TRBV5-1; j_gene: TRBJ2-7; abundance: -; CDR3aa: CASSRSQGGKGEQYF
d_gene: TRBD2; v_gene: TRBV9; j_gene: TRBJ2-7; abundance: once; CDR3aa: CASSPYPIAGEEQYF
d_gene: TRBD2; v_gene: TRBV18; j_gene: TRBJ2-5; abundance: -; CDR3aa: CASSRFLGSGSSETQYF
d_gene: -; v_gene: TRBV7-9; j_gene: TRBJ1-4; abundance: -; CDR3aa: CASSPEINEKLFF
d_gene: TRBD2; v_gene: TRBV27; j_gene: TRBJ2-7; abundance: few; CDR3aa: CASSFAGYGRAEAYEQYF
d_gene: -; v_gene: TRBV5-1; j_gene: TRBJ1-4; abundance: -; CDR3aa: CASSSTGSSDEKLFF
d_gene: TRBD1; v_gene: TRBV5-4; j_gene: TRBJ1-2; abundance: -; CDR3aa: CASFPQGQVFYGYTF
d_gene: -; v_gene: TRBV2; j_gene: TRBJ1-5; abundance: -; CDR3aa: CASRGDGEIQPQHF
d_gene: -; v_gene: TRBV18; j_gene: TRBJ2-1; abundance: -; CDR3aa: CASSPPGLNEQFF
d_gene: -; v_gene: TRBV2; j_gene: TRBJ2-7; abundance: -; CDR3aa: CASRVEGDEQYF
d_gene: TRBD2; v_gene: TRBV7-8; j_gene: TRBJ2-7; abundance: once; CDR3aa: CASSPSGVGSYEQYF
d_gene: -; v_gene: TRBV7-9; j_gene: TRBJ1-1; abundance: -; CDR3aa: CASSLLQYEAFF
d_gene: TRBD2; v_gene: TRBV15; j_gene: TRBJ2-5; abundance: -; CDR3aa: CATCRDYQETQYF
d_gene: -; v_gene: TRBV2; j_gene: TRBJ1-1; abundance: few; CDR3aa: CATGRGNTEAFF
d_gene: -; v_gene: TRBV11-2; j_gene: TRBJ2-4; abundance: -; CDR3aa: CASSLGSLKDIQYF
d_gene: -; v_gene: TRBV11-1; j_gene: TRBJ1-1; abundance: -; CDR3aa: CASSLALRQNTEAFF
d_gene: -; v_gene: TRBV11-3; j_gene: TRBJ2-5; abundance: -; CDR3aa: CASSLVLAGEETQYF
d_gene: -; v_gene: TRBV11-2; j_gene: TRBJ2-5; abundance: once; CDR3aa: CASSLATGHPLEETQYF
d_gene: -; v_gene: TRBV11-3; j_gene: TRBJ1-5; abundance: -; CDR3aa: CASSLSIIEPQHF
d_gene: -; v_gene: TRBV19; j_gene: TRBJ2-4; abundance: -; CDR3aa: CASSYDSENIQYF
d_gene: TRBD1; v_gene: TRBV19; j_gene: TRBJ1-1; abundance: -; CDR3aa: CASSRGTGFTEAFF
d_gene: TRBD1; v_gene: TRBV18; j_gene: TRBJ1-3; abundance: -; CDR3aa: CASSPARDRSSGNTIYF
d_gene: TRBD2; v_gene: TRBV7-3; j_gene: TRBJ2-3; abundance: -; CDR3aa: CASSYVSGRVGDTQYF
d_gene: -; v_gene: TRBV7-7; j_gene: TRBJ1-3; abundance: -; CDR3aa: CASSPGTGNTIYF
d_gene: -; v_gene: TRBV11-3; j_gene: TRBJ1-1; abundance: -; CDR3aa: CASSLGGANTEAFF
d_gene: -; v_gene: TRBV14; j_gene: TRBJ2-3; abundance: once; CDR3aa: CASSKPGLGTDTQYF
d_gene: -; v_gene: TRBV9; j_gene: TRBJ2-3; abundance: -; CDR3aa: CASSPGSMTDTQYF
d_gene: TRBD2; v_gene: TRBV4-3; j_gene: TRBJ2-1; abundance: -; CDR3aa: CASSQPSGGLNEQFF
d_gene: TRBD2; v_gene: TRBV19; j_gene: TRBJ2-5; abundance: -; CDR3aa: CASTGPRGGDVETQYF
d_gene: -; v_gene: TRBV7-9; j_gene: TRBJ1-1; abundance: -; CDR3aa: CASSLASSLAWGF
d_gene: -; v_gene: TRBV2; j_gene: TRBJ1-1; abundance: few; CDR3aa: CASSEAIVSEAFF
d_gene: -; v_gene: TRBV30; j_gene: TRBJ2-3; abundance: -; CDR3aa: CAWSVKDSSTDTQYF
d_gene: -; v_gene: TRBV6-5; j_gene: TRBJ1-2; abundance: -; CDR3aa: CASRLGDFDYGYTF
d_gene: -; v_gene: TRBV10-1; j_gene: TRBJ2-5; abundance: -; CDR3aa: CASSETSLSSNQETQYF
d_gene: -; v_gene: TRBV11-2; j_gene: TRBJ2-3; abundance: -; CDR3aa: CASSLLAGRADTQYF
d_gene: TRBD1; v_gene: TRBV29-1; j_gene: TRBJ2-3; abundance: -; CDR3aa: CSVTGATDTQYF
d_gene: TRBD1; v_gene: TRBV6-6; j_gene: TRBJ1-2; abundance: -; CDR3aa: CASSKTGEGGYTF
d_gene: -; v_gene: TRBV11-3; j_gene: TRBJ2-2; abundance: -; CDR3aa: CASSLAGANTGELFF
d_gene: -; v_gene: TRBV15; j_gene: TRBJ2-7; abundance: -; CDR3aa: CATSPSRRGSQGEQYF
d_gene: TRBD1; v_gene: TRBV27; j_gene: TRBJ1-1; abundance: -; CDR3aa: CASSLDRGTEAFF
d_gene: TRBD2; v_gene: TRBV5-1; j_gene: -; abundance: -; CDR3aa: CASSFGLAGGTSYEQYF
d_gene: TRBD1; v_gene: TRBV7-2; j_gene: TRBJ1-1; abundance: -; CDR3aa: CASSLGTGFLNTEAFF
d_gene: TRBD1; v_gene: TRBV10-3; j_gene: TRBJ1-5; abundance: once; CDR3aa: CASSTGIDQPQHF
d_gene: -; v_gene: TRBV19; j_gene: TRBJ1-5; abundance: -; CDR3aa: CASSIRGGQPQHF
d_gene: TRBD2; v_gene: TRBV9; j_gene: TRBJ2-5; abundance: -; CDR3aa: CASSVGGGGSQETQYF
d_gene: -; v_gene: TRBV11-3; j_gene: TRBJ2-3; abundance: -; CDR3aa: CASSLKLTGGRDTQYF
d_gene: TRBD1; v_gene: TRBV28; j_gene: TRBJ2-2; abundance: -; CDR3aa: CALTGGGGELFF
d_gene: -; v_gene: TRBV5-5; j_gene: TRBJ2-7; abundance: once; CDR3aa: CASSRAYTDYYEQYF